This T cell receptor beta chain is drawn from a study of response to subunit inactivated influenza vaccine. Study-level results: Each seasonal influenza vaccination, the authors suggested, recruits few new T cells.

With respect to this clonotype: What it binds is unknown.

CDR1 SGHRS and CDR2 YFSETQ come from the germline V gene. V lost 4 bases and J lost 1; bases outside the gene matches: 6. This CDR3 is 15 amino acids long. MiXCR was run by TCRdb on the RT-PCR reads, yielding one entry per CDR3 protein. The sample records a few hundred thousand distinct CDR3 sequences, roughly 15% being singletons. This clonotype originated in a man aged 45-65 years who received an inactivated influenza vaccine. The chain has TRBV5-1 and TRBJ1-1; 8 bases match TRBD1. The sequencing used PBMCs from blood, collected roughly 12 days after vaccination. CDR3 loop: CASSGWTGKNTEAFF. CDR3 DNA: TGCGCCAGCAGCGGTTGGACAGGGAAGAACACTGAAGCTTTCTTT.